A selection of T cell receptor beta chains follows, all from one sample in a study of T-cell reconstitution after alpha-beta-depleted transplantation in children. TCRdb processed the PCR reads anew with MiXCR; each CDR3 protein has one entry. The table shows around 440,000 distinct CDR3 sequences, with roughly a tenth occurring only once. Sequencing used PBMCs, obtained before TCRalphabeta/CD19-depleted stem cell transplant. These receptors originate from a child aged 2 to 10 with inherited bone marrow failure, due to receive a stem cell transplant. The CDR3 runs from the conserved cysteine through the conserved F or W. Each record gives: V gene, D gene, CDR3 length, J gene, clone size, CDR3 protein, CDR3 DNA. The D gene is left open where the match is weak. The size entry is marked missing in some rows and otherwise reads once, few, many or a size class.

TRBV20-1	.	10	TRBJ2-3	.	CSARADTQYF	TGCAGTGCTAGGGCCGATACGCAGTATTTT
TRBV3-1	.	14	TRBJ1-2	many	CASRMTGPWHGYTF	TGTGCCAGCAGGATGACCGGGCCCTGGCATGGCTACACCTTC
TRBV20-1	.	14	TRBJ1-2	many	CSARDPASSYGYTF	TGCAGTGCTAGAGATCCAGCTTCAAGCTATGGCTACACCTTC
TRBV4-3	TRBD2	20	TRBJ2-1	many	CASSLKNGGTSGSSYNEQFF	TGCGCCAGCAGCCTTAAAAACGGTGGGACTAGCGGGAGCTCCTACAATGAGCAGTTCTTC
TRBV15	.	14	TRBJ1-2	.	CATSRFPANYGYTF	TGTGCCACCAGCAGATTTCCAGCTAACTATGGCTACACCTTC
TRBV4-2	.	14	TRBJ1-5	few	CASSQDRGLQPQHF	TGTGCCAGCAGCCAAGACAGGGGACTTCAGCCCCAGCATTTT
TRBV4-3	.	17	TRBJ2-1	.	CASSQDIATNGLNEQFF	TGCGCCAGCAGCCAAGATATCGCGACGAATGGGCTCAATGAGCAGTTCTTC
TRBV5-1	.	18	TRBJ2-7	few	CASSWAFPLPSRPYEQYF	TGCGCCAGCAGTTGGGCATTTCCGTTGCCTAGTCGACCCTACGAGCAGTACTTC
TRBV9	.	15	TRBJ2-1	few	CASSATWTEDNEQFF	TGTGCCAGCAGTGCCACCTGGACGGAGGACAATGAGCAGTTCTTC
TRBV20-1	.	12	TRBJ2-5	.	CSAQGSQETQYF	TGCAGTGCTCAGGGATCCCAAGAGACCCAGTACTTC
TRBV18	TRBD1	14	TRBJ2-7	many	CASSGRTGVDEQYF	TGTGCCAGCTCGGGTCGGACAGGGGTCGACGAGCAGTACTTC
TRBV21-1	.	18	TRBJ1-4	many	CASSRTRQTTATNEKLFF	TGTGCCAGCAGCAGAACAAGACAGACGACTGCAACTAATGAAAAACTGTTTTTT
TRBV30	.	13	TRBJ2-2	.	CAWSEGLTGELFF	TGTGCCTGGAGTGAGGGGCTTACCGGGGAGCTGTTTTTT
TRBV12-3/TRBV12-4	.	15	TRBJ1-1	many	CASSFWSQGNTEAFF	TGTGCCAGCAGTTTTTGGTCTCAAGGGAACACTGAAGCTTTCTTT
TRBV20-1	.	11	TRBJ2-3	many	CSAGSTDTQYF	TGCAGTGCTGGGAGCACAGATACGCAGTATTTT
TRBV27	TRBD2	15	TRBJ2-7	few	CASSLSLAGVYEQYF	TGTGCCAGCAGTTTATCCCTAGCGGGAGTCTACGAGCAGTACTTC
TRBV5-5	.	14	TRBJ1-2	few	CASSWVTGAGGYTF	TGTGCCAGCAGTTGGGTTACCGGGGCTGGCGGCTACACCTTC
TRBV28	.	14	TRBJ2-3	.	CASSSLGVGDTQYF	TGTGCCAGCAGTTCTTTAGGAGTGGGCGATACGCAGTATTTT
TRBV24-1	.	15	TRBJ2-3	many	CATSDPGGVGDTQYF	TGTGCCACCAGTGACCCCGGGGGAGTAGGAGATACGCAGTATTTT
TRBV19	.	14	TRBJ2-7	.	CASSRQTGIYEQYF	TGTGCCAGTAGCCGACAGACAGGAATCTACGAGCAGTACTTC
TRBV11-2	.	15	TRBJ2-5	many	CASSLEGALRETQYF	TGTGCCAGCAGCTTAGAGGGGGCACTAAGAGAGACCCAGTACTTC
TRBV29-1	.	15	TRBJ2-1	many	CSVEGSVGSYNEQFF	TGCAGCGTTGAGGGCTCAGTGGGGTCCTACAATGAGCAGTTCTTC
TRBV28	TRBD2	14	TRBJ2-3	many	CASNGAGVGDTQYF	TGTGCCAGCAACGGGGCGGGAGTTGGAGATACGCAGTATTTT
TRBV20-1	.	13	TRBJ1-2	.	CSAGGWQSYGYTF	TGCAGTGCTGGGGGGTGGCAGTCCTATGGCTACACCTTC
TRBV6-5	.	13	TRBJ2-7	few	CASSYSFSHEQYF	TGTGCCAGCAGTTACTCGTTTTCTCACGAGCAGTACTTC
TRBV25-1	.	13	TRBJ2-7	many	CASSEIGPYEQYF	TGTGCCAGCAGTGAAATAGGTCCCTACGAGCAGTACTTC
TRBV20-1	TRBD2	15	TRBJ2-5	many	CSADQLAGGGETQYF	TGCAGTGCCGACCAACTAGCGGGAGGCGGAGAGACCCAGTACTTC
TRBV2	.	16	TRBJ2-3	many	CASSEGPTGHTDTQYF	TGTGCCAGCAGTGAAGGTCCGACGGGTCACACAGATACGCAGTATTTT
TRBV4-3	TRBD2	16	TRBJ2-1	few	CASSQDIPGGLVEQFF	TGCGCCAGCAGCCAAGATATACCGGGAGGGCTCGTTGAGCAGTTCTTC
TRBV15	.	14	TRBJ1-2	many	CATSRALGYYGYTF	TGTGCCACCAGCAGAGCCCTGGGCTACTATGGCTACACCTTC
TRBV20-1	.	13	TRBJ1-1	many	CSAPSWVNTEAFF	TGCAGTGCTCCTTCGTGGGTGAACACTGAAGCTTTCTTT
TRBV5-1	.	15	TRBJ2-7	many	CASSRRGLSSYEQYF	TGCGCCAGCAGCCGCAGGGGCCTTAGCTCCTACGAGCAGTACTTC
TRBV5-4	TRBD2	20	TRBJ2-5	many	CASSFRLLAGVGGVQETQYF	TGTGCCAGCAGCTTCCGGTTACTAGCGGGAGTGGGGGGGGTACAAGAGACCCAGTACTTC
TRBV25-1	.	11	TRBJ2-7	many	CASSALYEQYF	TGTGCCAGCAGTGCCCTCTACGAGCAGTACTTC
TRBV5-1	TRBD1	14	TRBJ2-5	many	CASSVGTGQETQYF	TGCGCCAGCAGCGTCGGGACAGGCCAAGAGACCCAGTACTTC
TRBV12-3/TRBV12-4	TRBD2	15	TRBJ2-1	few	CASSDSGNSYNEQFF	TGTGCCAGCAGTGATAGCGGGAACTCCTACAATGAGCAGTTCTTC
TRBV6-1	TRBD2	15	TRBJ2-1	many	CASSEVAGAYNEQFF	TGTGCCAGCAGTGAAGTAGCGGGAGCTTACAATGAGCAGTTCTTC
TRBV5-4	.	15	TRBJ2-7	few	CASSSRTGDSYEQYF	TGTGCCAGCAGCTCCCGGACCGGAGACTCCTACGAGCAGTACTTC
TRBV4-3	.	16	TRBJ2-3	few	CASSQGIADNTDTQYF	TGCGCCAGCAGCCAAGGGATAGCGGACAACACAGATACGCAGTATTTT
TRBV4-3	.	12	TRBJ2-7	many	CASSQDLSEQYF	TGCGCCAGCAGCCAAGATCTATCCGAGCAGTACTTC
TRBV12-3/TRBV12-4	TRBD2	17	TRBJ2-1	many	CASSLEGWTSGRNEQFF	TGTGCCAGCAGTCTCGAGGGGTGGACTAGCGGGAGGAATGAGCAGTTCTTC
TRBV20-1	TRBD1	14	TRBJ2-7	many	CSASGTEGSYEQYF	TGCAGTGCCTCCGGGACAGAAGGGTCCTACGAGCAGTACTTC
TRBV9	.	16	TRBJ1-1	.	CASRFFGRKAGTEAFF	TGTGCCAGCAGGTTTTTCGGACGCAAGGCCGGAACTGAAGCTTTCTTT
TRBV5-5	TRBD1	16	TRBJ2-3	many	CASSLFGDRESDTQYF	TGTGCCAGCAGCTTGTTCGGGGACAGAGAGTCAGATACGCAGTATTTT
TRBV5-1	TRBD2	14	TRBJ2-7	many	CASSPGLAMNEQYF	TGCGCCAGCAGCCCGGGACTAGCAATGAACGAGCAGTACTTC
TRBV7-9	.	13	TRBJ2-2	many	CASRYLLRGELFF	TGTGCCAGCAGATACTTACTACGCGGGGAGCTGTTTTTT
TRBV4-3	.	18	TRBJ2-1	many	CASSQDLLAGSSYNEQFF	TGCGCCAGCAGCCAAGATCTTTTGGCGGGATCCTCCTACAATGAGCAGTTCTTC
TRBV30	TRBD1	14	TRBJ2-7	.	CAWSTGQGAYEQYF	TGTGCCTGGAGTACTGGACAGGGGGCTTACGAGCAGTACTTC
TRBV12-3/TRBV12-4	TRBD1	15	TRBJ2-2	many	CASSSRDRVAGELFF	TGTGCCAGCAGTTCCCGGGACAGGGTGGCCGGGGAGCTGTTTTTT
TRBV3-1	TRBD2	16	TRBJ2-2	few	CASSRLAGVGTGELFF	TGTGCCAGCAGTCGACTAGCGGGAGTGGGCACCGGGGAGCTGTTTTTT
TRBV4-3	.	15	TRBJ2-7	few	CASSQGGHPSYEQYF	TGCGCCAGCAGCCAAGGCGGACACCCGTCCTACGAGCAGTACTTC
TRBV30	TRBD1	16	TRBJ2-1	few	CAWSVAGTGGGNEQFF	TGTGCCTGGAGTGTCGCGGGGACAGGGGGAGGCAATGAGCAGTTCTTC
TRBV27	TRBD1	14	TRBJ2-2	few	CASSTRTGTGELFF	TGTGCCAGCAGTACCCGGACAGGGACCGGGGAGCTGTTTTTT